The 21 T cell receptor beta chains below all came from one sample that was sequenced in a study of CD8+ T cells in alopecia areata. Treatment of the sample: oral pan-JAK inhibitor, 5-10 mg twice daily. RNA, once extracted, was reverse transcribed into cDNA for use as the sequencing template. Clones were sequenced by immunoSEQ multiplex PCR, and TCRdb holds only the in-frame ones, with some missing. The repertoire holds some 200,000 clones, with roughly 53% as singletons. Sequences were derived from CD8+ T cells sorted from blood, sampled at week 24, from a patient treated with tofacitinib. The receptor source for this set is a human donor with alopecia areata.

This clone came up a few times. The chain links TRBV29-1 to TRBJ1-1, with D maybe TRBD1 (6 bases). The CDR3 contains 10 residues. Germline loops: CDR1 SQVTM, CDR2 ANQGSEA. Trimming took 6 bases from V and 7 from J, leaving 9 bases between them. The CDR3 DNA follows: TGCAGCGTCCCGGACAGTGAAGCTTTCTTT. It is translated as CSVPDSEAFF.

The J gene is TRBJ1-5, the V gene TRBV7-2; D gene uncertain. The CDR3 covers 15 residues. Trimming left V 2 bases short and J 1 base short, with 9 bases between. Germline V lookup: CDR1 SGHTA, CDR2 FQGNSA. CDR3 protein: CASSLRVGSNQPQHF. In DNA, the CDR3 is TGTGCCAGCAGCTTACGGGTAGGAAGCAATCAGCCCCAGCATTTT. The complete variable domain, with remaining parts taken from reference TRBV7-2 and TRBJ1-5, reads GAGVSQSPSNKVTEKGKDVELRCDPISGHTALYWYRQSLGQGLEFLIYFQGNSAPDKSGLPSDRFSAERTGGSVSTLTIQRTQQEDSAVYLCASSLRVGSNQPQHFGDGTRLSIL.

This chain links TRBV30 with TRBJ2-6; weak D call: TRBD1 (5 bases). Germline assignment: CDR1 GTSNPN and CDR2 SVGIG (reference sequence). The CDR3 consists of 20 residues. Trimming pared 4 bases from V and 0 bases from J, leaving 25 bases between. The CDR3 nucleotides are TGTGCCTGGATGCAAGGTTGGGGCAGCTCGGAACTCTCTGGGGCCAACGTCCTGACTTTC. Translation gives CAWMQGWGSSELSGANVLTF. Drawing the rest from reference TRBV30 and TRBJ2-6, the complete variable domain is SQTIHQWPATLVQPVGSPLSLECTVEGTSNPNLYWYRQAAGRGLQLLFYSVGIGQISSEVPQNLSASRPQDRQFILSSKKLLLSDSGFYLCAWMQGWGSSELSGANVLTFGAGSRLTVL.

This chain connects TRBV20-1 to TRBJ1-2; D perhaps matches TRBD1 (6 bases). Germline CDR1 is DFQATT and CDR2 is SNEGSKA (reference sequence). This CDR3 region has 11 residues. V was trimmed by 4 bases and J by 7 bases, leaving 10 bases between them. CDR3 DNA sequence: TGCAGTGCTACGGAACAGGGTGGCTACACCTTC. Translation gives CSATEQGGYTF.

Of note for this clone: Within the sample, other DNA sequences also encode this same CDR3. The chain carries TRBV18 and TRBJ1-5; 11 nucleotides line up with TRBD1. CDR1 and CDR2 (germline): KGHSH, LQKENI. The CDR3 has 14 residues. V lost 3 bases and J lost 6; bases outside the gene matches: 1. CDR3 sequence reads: CASSPGQGGQPQHF. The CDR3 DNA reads TGTGCCAGCTCACCGGGACAGGGGGGTCAGCCCCAGCATTTT.

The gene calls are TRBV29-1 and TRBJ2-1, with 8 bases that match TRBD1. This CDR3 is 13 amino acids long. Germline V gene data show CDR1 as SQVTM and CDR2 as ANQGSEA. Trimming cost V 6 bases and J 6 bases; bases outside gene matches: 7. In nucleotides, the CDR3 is TGCAGCGTGCCCGGGACAGGCTTCAATGAGCAGTTCTTC. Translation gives CSVPGTGFNEQFF.

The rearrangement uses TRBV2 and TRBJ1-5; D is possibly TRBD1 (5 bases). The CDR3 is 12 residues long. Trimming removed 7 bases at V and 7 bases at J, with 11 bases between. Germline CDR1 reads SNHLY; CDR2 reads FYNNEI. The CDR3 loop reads CASTWGGQPQHF. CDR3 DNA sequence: TGTGCCAGCACCTGGGGGGGACAGCCCCAGCATTTT.

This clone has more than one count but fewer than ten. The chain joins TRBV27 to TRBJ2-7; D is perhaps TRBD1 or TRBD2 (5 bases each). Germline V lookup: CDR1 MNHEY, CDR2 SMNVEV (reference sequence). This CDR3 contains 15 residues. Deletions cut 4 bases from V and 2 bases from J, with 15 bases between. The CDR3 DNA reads TGTGCCAGCAGTTCCCGTCGGGACGGAACCTACGAGCAGTACTTC. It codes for CASSSRRDGTYEQYF.

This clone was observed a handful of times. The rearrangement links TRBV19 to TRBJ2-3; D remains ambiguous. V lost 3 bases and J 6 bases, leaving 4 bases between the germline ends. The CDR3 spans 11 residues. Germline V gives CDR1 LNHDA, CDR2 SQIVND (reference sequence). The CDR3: CASSIVDTQYF. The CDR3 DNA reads TGTGCCAGTAGTATTGTGGATACGCAGTATTTT.

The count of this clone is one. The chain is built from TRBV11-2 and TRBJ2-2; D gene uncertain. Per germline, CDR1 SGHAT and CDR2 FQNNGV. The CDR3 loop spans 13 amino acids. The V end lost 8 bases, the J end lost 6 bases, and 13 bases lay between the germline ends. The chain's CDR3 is CASLELYSGELFF. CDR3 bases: TGTGCCAGCTTAGAGTTGTATTCCGGGGAGCTGTTTTTT.

In DNA, the CDR3 is TGTGCCAGCAGCCCGTCGGGGCGCGGAAACACCATATATTTT. The encoded protein is CASSPSGRGNTIYF. The rearrangement links TRBV9 to TRBJ1-3; TRBD1 might be the D (5 bases). This CDR3 has 14 residues. The germline CDR1 and CDR2 sequences are SGDLS and YYNGEE. Trimming pared 4 bases from V and 4 bases from J, leaving 12 bases between.

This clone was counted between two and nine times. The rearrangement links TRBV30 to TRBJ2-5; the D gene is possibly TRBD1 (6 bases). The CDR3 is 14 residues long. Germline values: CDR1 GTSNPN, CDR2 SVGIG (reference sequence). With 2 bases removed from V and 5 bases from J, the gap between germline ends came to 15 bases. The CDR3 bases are TGTGCCTGGAGTACTTACAGGGTCCGGGAGACCCAGTACTTC. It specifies CAWSTYRVRETQYF.

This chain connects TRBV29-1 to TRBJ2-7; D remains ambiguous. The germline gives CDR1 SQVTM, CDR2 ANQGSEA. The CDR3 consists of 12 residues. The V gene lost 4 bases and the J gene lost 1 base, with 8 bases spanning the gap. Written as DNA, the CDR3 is TGCAGCGTTGTCGCAGGTTCCTACGAGCAGTACTTC. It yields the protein CSVVAGSYEQYF.

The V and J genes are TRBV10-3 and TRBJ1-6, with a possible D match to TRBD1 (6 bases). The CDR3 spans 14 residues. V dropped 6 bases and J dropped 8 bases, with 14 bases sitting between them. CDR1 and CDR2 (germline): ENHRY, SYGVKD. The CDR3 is CAIRGHRDYSPLHF. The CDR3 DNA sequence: TGTGCCATCAGGGGACATCGGGATTATTCACCCCTCCACTTT.

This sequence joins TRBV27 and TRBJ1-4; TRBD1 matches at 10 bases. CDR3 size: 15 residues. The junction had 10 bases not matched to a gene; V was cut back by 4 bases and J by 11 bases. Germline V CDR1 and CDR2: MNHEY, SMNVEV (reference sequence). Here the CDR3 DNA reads TGTGCCAGCAGTTCGGCGGGGACAGGGGCCAGTAAACTGTTTTTT. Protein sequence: CASSSAGTGASKLFF.

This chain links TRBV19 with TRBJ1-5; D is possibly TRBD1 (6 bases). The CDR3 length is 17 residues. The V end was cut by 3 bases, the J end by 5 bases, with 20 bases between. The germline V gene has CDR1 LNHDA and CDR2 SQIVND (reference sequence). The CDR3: CASSIFSQGRLHQPQHF. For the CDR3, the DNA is TGTGCCAGTAGTATTTTCTCACAGGGAAGGCTCCATCAGCCCCAGCATTTT.

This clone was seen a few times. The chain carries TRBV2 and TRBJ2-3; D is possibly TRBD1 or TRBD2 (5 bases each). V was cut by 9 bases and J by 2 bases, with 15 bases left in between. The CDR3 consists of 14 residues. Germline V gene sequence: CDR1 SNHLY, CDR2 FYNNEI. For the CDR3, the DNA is TGTGCCAGGTCTGGGACGGAGACCACAGATACGCAGTATTTT. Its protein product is CARSGTETTDTQYF.

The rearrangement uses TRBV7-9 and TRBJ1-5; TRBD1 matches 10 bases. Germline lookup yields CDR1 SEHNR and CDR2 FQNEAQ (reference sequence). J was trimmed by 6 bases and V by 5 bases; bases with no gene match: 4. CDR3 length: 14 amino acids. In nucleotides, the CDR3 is TGTGCCAGCAGCCCGGGGACAGGGGTTCAGCCCCAGCATTTT. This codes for CASSPGTGVQPQHF.

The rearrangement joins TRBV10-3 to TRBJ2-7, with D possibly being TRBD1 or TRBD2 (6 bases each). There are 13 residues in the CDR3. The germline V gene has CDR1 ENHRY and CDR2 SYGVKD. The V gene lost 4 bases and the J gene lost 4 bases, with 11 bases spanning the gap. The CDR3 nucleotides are TGTGCCATCAGTGGAGGGGGGTTGTACGAGCAGTACTTC. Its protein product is CAISGGGLYEQYF.

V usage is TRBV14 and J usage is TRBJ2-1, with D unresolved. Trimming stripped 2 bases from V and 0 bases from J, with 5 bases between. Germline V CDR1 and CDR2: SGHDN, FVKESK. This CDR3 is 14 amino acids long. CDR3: CASSQLASYNEQFF. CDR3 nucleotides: TGTGCCAGCAGCCAATTGGCCTCCTACAATGAGCAGTTCTTC.

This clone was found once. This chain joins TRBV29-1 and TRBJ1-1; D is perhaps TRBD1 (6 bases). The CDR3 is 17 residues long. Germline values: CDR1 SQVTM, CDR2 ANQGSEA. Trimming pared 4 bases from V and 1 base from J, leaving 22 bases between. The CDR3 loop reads CSVGLQGDRVANTEAFF. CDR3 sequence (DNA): TGCAGCGTTGGACTACAGGGAGATAGGGTTGCGAACACTGAAGCTTTCTTT.